One sample yielded the 21 T cell receptor beta chains listed below, sequenced in a study of graft-versus-host responses after intestinal transplantation. No antigen has been assigned to these receptors. Produced via immunoSEQ multiplex PCR; TCRdb's table is partial and in-frame only. The sample lists roughly 120,000 clones, around 92% occurring once. The sample here was unstimulated CD8+ T cells sorted from spleen or lymph node cells, taken before transplant. The source is a human donor who was the organ donor for an intestinal transplant.

The rearrangement uses TRBV10-1 and TRBJ2-4, with 9 bases aligning to TRBD1. CDR1 and CDR2 from the germline V gene are WNHNN and SYGVQD (reference sequence). Trimming at V came to 2 bases and at J to 4 bases, leaving 6 bases not matched to a gene. This CDR3 contains 16 residues. The DNA of the CDR3 is TGCGCCAGCAGTGAGAGGGACAGGGCACAAAAAAACATTCAGTACTTC. Translated, it gives CASSERDRAQKNIQYF.

The J gene is TRBJ2-7, the V gene TRBV27, with D tentatively TRBD1 (6 bases). Germline V gene sequence: CDR1 MNHEY, CDR2 SMNVEV (reference sequence). The CDR3 sequence is 15 residues long. Trimming left V 6 bases short and J 3 bases short, with 18 bases between. DNA for the CDR3: TGTGCCAGCAGCGGAACAGGGCCACAGGGCTACGAGCAGTACTTC. Its translation is CASSGTGPQGYEQYF.

The rearrangement uses TRBV28 and TRBJ2-7; no clear D. The germline V gene encodes CDR1 MDHEN and CDR2 SYDVKM. This CDR3 has 12 amino acids. Trimming removed 5 bases at V and 1 base at J, with 6 bases between. The CDR3 spells CASSRRSYEQYF. CDR3 nucleotide sequence: TGTGCCAGCAGTAGACGGTCCTACGAGCAGTACTTC.

J is TRBJ2-1 and V is TRBV4-3, with D hard to call. V lost 1 base and J 5 bases, leaving 18 bases between the germline ends. The CDR3 is made up of 17 amino acids. CDR1 and CDR2 (germline): LGHNA, YSLEER. CDR3 region: CASSQGISQIINNEQFF. CDR3 DNA sequence: TGCGCCAGCAGCCAAGGGATAAGCCAAATTATAAACAATGAGCAGTTCTTC.

The rearrangement uses TRBV7-8 and TRBJ2-3, with a tentative D call TRBD2 (6 bases). With 5 bases removed from V and 2 bases from J, the gap between germline ends came to 14 bases. CDR3 length: 15 residues. The germline gives CDR1 SGHVS, CDR2 FQNEAQ. CDR3 sequence reads: CASSDRLVSTDTQYF. Here the CDR3 DNA reads TGTGCCAGCAGCGATCGACTAGTTTCCACAGATACGCAGTATTTT.

The sample holds one count of this clone. The chain couples TRBV5-1 to TRBJ1-3; D is possibly TRBD1 (6 bases). The CDR3 is 13 amino acids. Germline lookup yields CDR1 SGHRS and CDR2 YFSETQ. Trimming removed 4 bases at V and 3 bases at J, with 8 bases between. The CDR3 DNA reads as TGCGCCAGCAGCGCGGGACATGGAAACACCATATATTTT. Translation: CASSAGHGNTIYF.

V is TRBV4-1 and J is TRBJ2-1, with D perhaps TRBD1 (7 bases). This CDR3 has 14 residues. The germline V and J ends were trimmed by 3 bases and 7 bases, with 13 bases remaining between them. Looked up from germline, CDR1 is MGHRA and CDR2 is YSYEKL. The CDR3 protein is CASSQVAGGNEQFF. The CDR3 DNA follows: TGCGCCAGCAGCCAGGTAGCAGGGGGGAATGAGCAGTTCTTC.

The chain links TRBV7-9 to TRBJ2-5; D is possibly TRBD2 (6 bases). Gene TRBJ2-7 matches the end of the DNA better, so the J call may be wrong. The CDR3 is made up of 16 amino acids. CDR1 SEHNR and CDR2 FQNEAQ come from the germline V gene (reference sequence). CDR3 DNA sequence: TGTGCCAGCAGCTTAGTAGGAGGGGCATATCCCTACGAGCAGTACTTC. This codes for CASSLVGGAYPYEQYF.

The rearrangement uses TRBV27 and TRBJ1-2, with D tentatively TRBD1 (5 bases). Trimming pared 3 bases from V and 4 bases from J, leaving 18 bases between. The CDR3 sequence is 16 residues long. CDR1 and CDR2 from the germline V gene are MNHEY and SMNVEV (reference sequence). CDR3 in DNA: TGTGCCAGCAGTTTTTCGGCCAGGGTGGGGCCCTATGGCTACACCTTC. It encodes CASSFSARVGPYGYTF.

This chain uses TRBV6-1 with TRBJ1-1; D possibly corresponds to TRBD1 (6 bases). The CDR3 runs 15 residues. The V end lost 4 bases, the J end lost 7 bases, and 19 bases lay between the germline ends. The germline V gene has CDR1 MNHNS and CDR2 SASEGT. CDR3 sequence: CASSATGHKPSEAFF. In DNA, the CDR3 is TGTGCCAGCAGTGCAACGGGACATAAGCCAAGTGAAGCTTTCTTT.

The chain recombines TRBV19 with TRBJ1-1; D unclear. CDR1 LNHDA and CDR2 SQIVND come from the germline V gene (reference sequence). V dropped 5 bases and J dropped 7 bases, with 14 bases sitting between them. This CDR3 contains 13 residues. CDR3 DNA sequence: TGTGCCAGTAGTCCCCTACGTGGGAATGAAGCTTTCTTT. Protein: CASSPLRGNEAFF.

V gene TRBV7-9 combines with J gene TRBJ1-2; 8 bases fit TRBD1. V dropped 8 bases and J dropped 7; count of bases not matched to a gene: 9. The V gene's germline CDR1 is SEHNR and CDR2 FQNEAQ (reference sequence). CDR3 length: 13 residues. The CDR3 region is CASAGQGLSGYTF. The DNA of the CDR3 is TGTGCCAGCGCAGGACAGGGCCTTTCTGGCTACACCTTC.

The genes are TRBV7-8 and TRBJ1-1; D not resolved. The CDR3 has 15 amino acids. CDR1 and CDR2 (germline): SGHVS, FQNEAQ. The V end was cut by 8 bases, the J end by 5 bases, with 21 bases between. In DNA form, the CDR3 reads TGTGCCAGCTCATTAGGGAGTGGAATGGGGACTGAAGCTTTCTTT. It specifies CASSLGSGMGTEAFF.

This chain uses TRBV7-8 with TRBJ2-1, with TRBD2 identical over 9 bases. The CDR3 covers 17 residues. Looked up from germline, CDR1 is SGHVS and CDR2 is FQNEAQ. V lost 5 bases to trimming and J lost 4 bases; unmatched junction nucleotides: 12. CDR3 residues: CASSRFPSGNRYNEQFF. Here the CDR3 DNA reads TGTGCCAGCAGCCGCTTTCCTAGCGGGAACCGGTACAATGAGCAGTTCTTC.

V and J are TRBV30 and TRBJ2-7, with D maybe TRBD2 (6 bases). This CDR3 comprises 15 residues. Germline V gene data show CDR1 as GTSNPN and CDR2 as SVGIG (reference sequence). Deletions cut 1 base from V and 2 bases from J, with 15 bases between. The CDR3 loop reads CAWSGGPAGTYEQYF. Written as DNA, the CDR3 is TGTGCCTGGAGTGGAGGCCCAGCGGGCACCTACGAGCAGTACTTC.

The V gene is TRBV11-2, the J gene TRBJ2-5; tentative D call: TRBD1 (5 bases). The CDR3 loop spans 13 amino acids. Germline-derived CDR1 and CDR2 are SGHAT and FQNNGV. V was trimmed by 2 bases and J by 4 bases, leaving 8 bases between them. This chain's CDR3 is CASSLIGAETQYF. CDR3 DNA sequence: TGTGCCAGCAGCTTAATAGGGGCAGAGACCCAGTACTTC.

The chain employs TRBV29-1 and TRBJ2-5, with D possibly being TRBD2 (6 bases). The CDR3 runs 15 residues. The germline gives CDR1 SQVTM, CDR2 ANQGSEA. V was trimmed by 0 bases and J by 3 bases, leaving 14 bases between them. The CDR3 region is CSVEDPTREEETQYF. CDR3 nucleotides: TGCAGCGTTGAAGACCCTACAAGGGAGGAAGAGACCCAGTACTTC. The whole variable domain, remainder taken from reference TRBV29-1 and TRBJ2-5, is SAVISQKPSRDICQRGTSLTIQCQVDSQVTMMFWYRQQPGQSLTLIATANQGSEATYESGFVIDKFPISRPNLTFSTLTVSNMSPEDSSIYLCSVEDPTREEETQYFGPGTRLLVL.

V usage is TRBV4-1 and J usage is TRBJ2-3; TRBD1 aligns across 9 bases. This CDR3 is built from 16 residues. Germline trimming cut 4 bases from V and 0 bases from J; bases unmatched to any gene: 5. Germline V CDR1 and CDR2: MGHRA, YSYEKL. CDR3 bases: TGCGCCAGCAGCCCACAGGGACAGGGCAGCACAGATACGCAGTATTTT. Amino acid sequence: CASSPQGQGSTDTQYF.

The chain carries TRBV5-8 and TRBJ1-2; 8 nucleotides agree with TRBD1. V shed 4 bases, J shed 8 bases, and the junction held 10 bases outside the gene matches. Looked up from germline, CDR1 is SGHTS and CDR2 is YDEGEE. The CDR3 spans 14 residues. The CDR3 sequence: CASSTRGQPAGYTF. For the CDR3, the DNA is TGTGCCAGCAGCACCAGGGGGCAGCCTGCGGGCTACACCTTC.

The V gene is TRBV4-1, the J gene TRBJ2-7, with 11 positions matching TRBD2. Germline CDR1 and CDR2: MGHRA and YSYEKL. The length of the CDR3 is 17 residues. Trimming removed 4 bases from V and 1 base from J; junction bases left unmatched: 9. In nucleotides, the CDR3 is TGCGCCAGCAGCCCCGGACTAGCGGGCCCTAATTCCTACGAGCAGTACTTC. Protein sequence: CASSPGLAGPNSYEQYF.

This clone was detected only once. The rearrangement uses TRBV7-8 and TRBJ2-7; 10 nucleotides align to TRBD2. Per germline, CDR1 SGHVS and CDR2 FQNEAQ. The CDR3 is 15 residues long. The trim removed 2 bases at V and 0 bases at J, leaving 1 base unmatched. The CDR3 sequence is CASSLSGRVSYEQYF. CDR3 sequence (DNA): TGTGCCAGCAGCTTAAGCGGGAGGGTCTCCTACGAGCAGTACTTC.